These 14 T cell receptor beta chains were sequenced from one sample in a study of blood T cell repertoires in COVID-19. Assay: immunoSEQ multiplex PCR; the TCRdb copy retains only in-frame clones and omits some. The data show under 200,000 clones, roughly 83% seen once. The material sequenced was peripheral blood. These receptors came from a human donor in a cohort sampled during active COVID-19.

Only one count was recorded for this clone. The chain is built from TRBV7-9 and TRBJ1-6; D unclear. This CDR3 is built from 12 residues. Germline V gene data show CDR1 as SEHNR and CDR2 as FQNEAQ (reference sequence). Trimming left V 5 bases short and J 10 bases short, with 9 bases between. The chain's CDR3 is CASSPQSSPLHF. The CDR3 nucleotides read TGTGCCAGCAGCCCGCAGTCCTCACCCCTCCACTTT. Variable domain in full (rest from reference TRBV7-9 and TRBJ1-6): DTGVSQNPRHKITKRGQNVTFRCDPISEHNRLYWYRQTLGQGPEFLTYFQNEAQLEKSRLLSDRFSAERPKGSFSTLEIQRTEQGDSAMYLCASSPQSSPLHFGNGTRLTVT.

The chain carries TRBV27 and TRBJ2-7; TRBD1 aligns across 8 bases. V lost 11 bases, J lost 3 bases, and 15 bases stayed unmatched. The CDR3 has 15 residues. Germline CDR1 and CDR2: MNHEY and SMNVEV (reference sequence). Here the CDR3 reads CAGGFNRGKNYEQYF. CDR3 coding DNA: TGTGCCGGGGGATTTAACAGGGGGAAAAACTACGAGCAGTACTTC.

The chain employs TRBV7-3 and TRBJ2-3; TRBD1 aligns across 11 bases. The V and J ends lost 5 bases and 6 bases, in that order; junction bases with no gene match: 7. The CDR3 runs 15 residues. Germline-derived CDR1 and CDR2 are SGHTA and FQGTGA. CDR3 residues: CASSRTGGAGDTQYF. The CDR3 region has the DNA TGTGCCAGCAGCCGGACAGGGGGCGCCGGGGATACGCAGTATTTT. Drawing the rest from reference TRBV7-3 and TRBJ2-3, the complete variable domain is GAGVSQTPSNKVTEKGKYVELRCDPISGHTALYWYRQSLGQGPEFLIYFQGTGAADDSGLPNDRFFAVRPEGSVSTLKIQRTERGDSAVYLCASSRTGGAGDTQYFGPGTRLTVL.

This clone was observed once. The CDR3 nucleotides read TGTGCCAGAAGCCCTCCGGGACAGGGGTACGAGCAGTACTTC. Its protein product is CARSPPGQGYEQYF. The chain is built from TRBV5-3 and TRBJ2-7; the match to TRBD1 covers 10 bases. TRBV5-3 is known as an ORF, though its function is uncertain. The CDR3 has 14 amino acids. The V gene end was trimmed by 4 bases and the J gene end by 4 bases; junction bases not matched to a gene: 5.

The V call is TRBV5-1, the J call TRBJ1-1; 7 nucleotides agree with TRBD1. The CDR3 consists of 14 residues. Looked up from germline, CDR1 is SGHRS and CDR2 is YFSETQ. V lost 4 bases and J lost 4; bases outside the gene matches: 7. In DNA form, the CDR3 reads TGCGCCAGCAGCCGCGCCGGGACAGTCACTGAAGCTTTCTTT. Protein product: CASSRAGTVTEAFF.

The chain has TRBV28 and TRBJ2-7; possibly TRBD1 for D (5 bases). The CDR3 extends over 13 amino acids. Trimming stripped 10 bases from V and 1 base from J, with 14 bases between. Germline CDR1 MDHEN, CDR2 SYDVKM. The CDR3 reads CATDSTLSYEQYF. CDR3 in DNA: TGTGCCACCGACAGCACCCTTTCCTACGAGCAGTACTTC.

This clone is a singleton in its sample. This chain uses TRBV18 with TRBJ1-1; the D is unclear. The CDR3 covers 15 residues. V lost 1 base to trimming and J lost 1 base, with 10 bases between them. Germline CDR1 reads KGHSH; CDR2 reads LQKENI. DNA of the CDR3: TGTGCCAGCTCACCACTGCGGTCGGAGAACACTGAAGCTTTCTTT. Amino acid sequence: CASSPLRSENTEAFF.

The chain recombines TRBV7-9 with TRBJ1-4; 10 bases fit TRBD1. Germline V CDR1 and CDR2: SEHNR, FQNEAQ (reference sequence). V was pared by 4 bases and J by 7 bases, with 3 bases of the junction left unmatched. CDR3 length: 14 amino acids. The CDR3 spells CASSYRDRGEKLFF. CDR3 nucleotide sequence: TGTGCCAGCAGCTACCGGGACAGGGGTGAAAAACTGTTTTTT.

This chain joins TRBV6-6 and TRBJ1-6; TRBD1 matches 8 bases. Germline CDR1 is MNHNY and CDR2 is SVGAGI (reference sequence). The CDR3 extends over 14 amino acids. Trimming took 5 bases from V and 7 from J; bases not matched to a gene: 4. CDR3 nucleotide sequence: TGTGCCAGCAGTGGACAGGGAAAGAATTCACCCCTCCACTTT. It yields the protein CASSGQGKNSPLHF.

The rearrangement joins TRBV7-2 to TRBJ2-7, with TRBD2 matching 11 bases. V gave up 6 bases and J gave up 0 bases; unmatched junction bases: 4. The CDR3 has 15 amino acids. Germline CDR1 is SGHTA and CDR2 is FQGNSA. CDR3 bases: TGTGCCAGCAGGGTAGCGGGGGGGAGCTCCTACGAGCAGTACTTC. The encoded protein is CASRVAGGSSYEQYF.

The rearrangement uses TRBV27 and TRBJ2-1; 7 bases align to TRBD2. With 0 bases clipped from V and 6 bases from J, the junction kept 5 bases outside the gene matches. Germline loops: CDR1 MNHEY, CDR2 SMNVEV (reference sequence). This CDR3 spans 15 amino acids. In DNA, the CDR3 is TGTGCCAGCAGTTTATCTAGCGGGTGGGGCAATGAGCAGTTCTTC. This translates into CASSLSSGWGNEQFF.

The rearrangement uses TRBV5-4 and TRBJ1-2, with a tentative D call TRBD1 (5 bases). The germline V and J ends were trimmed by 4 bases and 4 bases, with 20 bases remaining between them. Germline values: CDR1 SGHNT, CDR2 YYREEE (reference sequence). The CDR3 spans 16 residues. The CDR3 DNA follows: TGTGCCAGCAGCCTTGCGGGGGGGGTGCCCATCTATGGCTACACCTTC. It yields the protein CASSLAGGVPIYGYTF.

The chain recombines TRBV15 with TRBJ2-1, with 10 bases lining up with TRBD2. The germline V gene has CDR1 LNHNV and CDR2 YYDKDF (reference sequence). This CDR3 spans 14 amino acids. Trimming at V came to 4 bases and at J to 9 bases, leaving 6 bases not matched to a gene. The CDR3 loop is CATSTSGSRIEQFF. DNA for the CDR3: TGTGCCACCAGCACTAGCGGGAGTAGGATTGAGCAGTTCTTC.

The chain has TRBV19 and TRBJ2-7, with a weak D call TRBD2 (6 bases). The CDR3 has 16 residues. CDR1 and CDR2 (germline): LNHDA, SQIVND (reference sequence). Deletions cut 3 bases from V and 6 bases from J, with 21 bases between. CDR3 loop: CASSIRPGTSPSEQYF. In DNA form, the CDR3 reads TGTGCCAGTAGTATCCGCCCTGGGACTTCCCCCTCCGAGCAGTACTTC.